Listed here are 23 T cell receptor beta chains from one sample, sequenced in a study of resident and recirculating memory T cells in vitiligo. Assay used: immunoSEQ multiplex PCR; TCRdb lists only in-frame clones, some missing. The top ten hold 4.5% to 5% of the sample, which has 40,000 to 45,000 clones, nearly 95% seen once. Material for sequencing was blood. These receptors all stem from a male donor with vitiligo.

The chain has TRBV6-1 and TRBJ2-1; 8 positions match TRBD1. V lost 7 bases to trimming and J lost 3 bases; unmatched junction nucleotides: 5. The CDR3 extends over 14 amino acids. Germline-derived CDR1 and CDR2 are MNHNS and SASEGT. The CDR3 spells CASTGQGGYNEQFF. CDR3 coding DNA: TGTGCCAGCACCGGACAGGGAGGCTACAATGAGCAGTTCTTC.

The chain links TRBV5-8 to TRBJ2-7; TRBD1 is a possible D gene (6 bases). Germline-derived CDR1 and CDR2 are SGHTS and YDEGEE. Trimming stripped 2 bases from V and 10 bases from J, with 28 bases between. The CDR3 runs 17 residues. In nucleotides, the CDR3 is TGTGCCAGCAGCTTTTGGGCTGCCGGGACAACGAAACTTCCTCAGTACTTC. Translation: CASSFWAAGTTKLPQYF.

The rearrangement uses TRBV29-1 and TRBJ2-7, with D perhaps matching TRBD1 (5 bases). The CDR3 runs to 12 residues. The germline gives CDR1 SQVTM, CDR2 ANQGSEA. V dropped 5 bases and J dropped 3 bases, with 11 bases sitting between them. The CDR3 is CSVRTNDYEQYF. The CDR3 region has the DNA TGCAGCGTTCGGACAAACGACTACGAGCAGTACTTC.

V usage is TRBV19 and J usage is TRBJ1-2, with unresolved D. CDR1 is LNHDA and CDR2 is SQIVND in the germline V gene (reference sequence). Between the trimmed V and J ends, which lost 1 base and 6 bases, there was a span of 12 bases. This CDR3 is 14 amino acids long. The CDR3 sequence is CASSIVSGSHGYTF. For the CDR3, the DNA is TGTGCCAGTAGTATAGTGTCGGGGAGCCATGGCTACACCTTC.

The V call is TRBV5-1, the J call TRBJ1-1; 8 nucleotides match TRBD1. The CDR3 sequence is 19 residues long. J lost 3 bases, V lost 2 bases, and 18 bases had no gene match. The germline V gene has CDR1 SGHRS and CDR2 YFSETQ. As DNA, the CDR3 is TGCGCCAGCAGCTTAACCCCTTGGACAGGGTCAGAGGGGTACACTGAAGCTTTCTTT. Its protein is CASSLTPWTGSEGYTEAFF.

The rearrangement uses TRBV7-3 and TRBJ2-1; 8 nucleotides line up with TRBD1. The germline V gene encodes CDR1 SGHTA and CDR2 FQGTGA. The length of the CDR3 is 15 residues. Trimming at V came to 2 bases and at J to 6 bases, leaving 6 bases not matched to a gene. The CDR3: CASSLWTGSGNEQFF. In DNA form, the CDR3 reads TGTGCCAGCAGCTTATGGACAGGGTCGGGCAATGAGCAGTTCTTC.

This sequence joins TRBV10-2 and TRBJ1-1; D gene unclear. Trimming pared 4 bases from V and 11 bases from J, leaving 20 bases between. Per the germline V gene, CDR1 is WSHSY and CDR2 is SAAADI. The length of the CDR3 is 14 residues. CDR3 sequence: CASSVQAGVLSAFF. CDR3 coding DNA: TGCGCCAGCAGTGTTCAGGCCGGGGTTTTAAGCGCTTTCTTT.

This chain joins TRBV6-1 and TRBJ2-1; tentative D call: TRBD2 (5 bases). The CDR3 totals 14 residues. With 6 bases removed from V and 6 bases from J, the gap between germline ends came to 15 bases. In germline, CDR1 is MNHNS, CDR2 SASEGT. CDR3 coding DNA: TGTGCCAGCAGCGCCGCCCTAGCTACCAATGAGCAGTTCTTC. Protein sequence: CASSAALATNEQFF.

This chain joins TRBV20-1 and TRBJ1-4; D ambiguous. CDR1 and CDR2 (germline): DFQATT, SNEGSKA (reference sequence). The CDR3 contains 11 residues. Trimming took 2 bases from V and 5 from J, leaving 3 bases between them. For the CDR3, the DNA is TGCAGTGCTAGATTAAATGAAAAACTGTTTTTT. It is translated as CSARLNEKLFF.

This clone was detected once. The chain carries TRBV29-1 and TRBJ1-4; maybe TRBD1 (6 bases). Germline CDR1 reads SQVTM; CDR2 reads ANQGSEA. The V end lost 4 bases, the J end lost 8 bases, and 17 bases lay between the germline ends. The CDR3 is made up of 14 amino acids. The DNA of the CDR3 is TGCAGCGTTGCCGAACAGGGATATAGAGAAAAACTGTTTTTT. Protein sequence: CSVAEQGYREKLFF.

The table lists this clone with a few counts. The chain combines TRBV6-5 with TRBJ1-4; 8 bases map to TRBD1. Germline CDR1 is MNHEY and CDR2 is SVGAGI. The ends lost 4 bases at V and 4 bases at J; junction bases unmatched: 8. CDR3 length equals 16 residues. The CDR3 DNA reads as TGTGCCAGCAGTTTGAACAGGGGGGGGCTTAATGAAAAACTGTTTTTT. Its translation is CASSLNRGGLNEKLFF.

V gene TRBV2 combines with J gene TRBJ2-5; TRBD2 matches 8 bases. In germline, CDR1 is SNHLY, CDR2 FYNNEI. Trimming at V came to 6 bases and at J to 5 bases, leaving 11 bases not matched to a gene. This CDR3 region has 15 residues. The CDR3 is CASSSGGGKLETQYF. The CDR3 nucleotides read TGTGCCAGCAGCAGCGGCGGGGGGAAACTGGAGACCCAGTACTTC.

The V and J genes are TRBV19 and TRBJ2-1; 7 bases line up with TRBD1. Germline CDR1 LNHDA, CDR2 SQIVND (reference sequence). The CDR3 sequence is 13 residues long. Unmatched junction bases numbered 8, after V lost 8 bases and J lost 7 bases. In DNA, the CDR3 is TGTGCCAGTTCAACGACAGGGTGGAATGAGCAGTTCTTC. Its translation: CASSTTGWNEQFF.

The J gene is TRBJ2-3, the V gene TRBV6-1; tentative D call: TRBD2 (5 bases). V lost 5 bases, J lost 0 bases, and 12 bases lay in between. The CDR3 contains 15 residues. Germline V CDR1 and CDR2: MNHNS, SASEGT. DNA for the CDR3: TGTGCCAGCAGTTCGAAACTAGTAAGCACAGATACGCAGTATTTT. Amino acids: CASSSKLVSTDTQYF.

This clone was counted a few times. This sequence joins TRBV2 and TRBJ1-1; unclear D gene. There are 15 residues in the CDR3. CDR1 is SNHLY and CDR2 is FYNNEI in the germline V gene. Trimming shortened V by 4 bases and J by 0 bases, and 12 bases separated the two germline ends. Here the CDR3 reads CASSGLGDMNTEAFF. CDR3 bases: TGTGCCAGCAGTGGCCTCGGGGATATGAACACTGAAGCTTTCTTT. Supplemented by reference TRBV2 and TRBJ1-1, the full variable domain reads EPEVTQTPSHQVTQMGQEVILRCVPISNHLYFYWYRQILGQKVEFLVSFYNNEISEKSEIFDDQFSVERPDGSNFTLKIRSTKLEDSAMYFCASSGLGDMNTEAFFGQGTRLTVV.

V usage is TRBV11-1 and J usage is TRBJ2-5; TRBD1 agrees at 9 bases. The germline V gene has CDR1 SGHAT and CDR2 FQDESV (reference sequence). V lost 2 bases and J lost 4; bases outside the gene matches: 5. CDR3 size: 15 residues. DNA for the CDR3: TGTGCCAGCAGCTTAATGACAGGGGGATCAGAGACCCAGTACTTC. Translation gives CASSLMTGGSETQYF.

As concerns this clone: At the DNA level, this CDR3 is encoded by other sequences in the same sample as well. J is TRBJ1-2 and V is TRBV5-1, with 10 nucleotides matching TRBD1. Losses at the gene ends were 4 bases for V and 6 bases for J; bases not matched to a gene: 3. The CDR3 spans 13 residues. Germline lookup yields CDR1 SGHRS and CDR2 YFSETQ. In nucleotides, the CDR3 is TGCGCCAGCAGCCCCGGGACAGGGGATGGCTACACCTTC. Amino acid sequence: CASSPGTGDGYTF.

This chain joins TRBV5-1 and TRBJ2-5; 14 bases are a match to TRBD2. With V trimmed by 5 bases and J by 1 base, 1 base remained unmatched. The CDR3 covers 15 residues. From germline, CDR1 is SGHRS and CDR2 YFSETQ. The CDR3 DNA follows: TGCGCCAGCAGGGGACTAGCGGGGGCCCAAGAGACCCAGTACTTC. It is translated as CASRGLAGAQETQYF.

CDR3 bases: TGTGCCAGCAGCCAAGGGAGGCGTCAGGGGTTGGAGACCCAGTACTTC. It yields the protein CASSQGRRQGLETQYF. The J gene is TRBJ2-5, the V gene TRBV14; D possibly corresponds to TRBD1 (6 bases). This CDR3 region has 16 residues. The germline gives CDR1 SGHDN, CDR2 FVKESK. V dropped 1 base and J dropped 5 bases, with 17 bases sitting between them. Supplemented by reference TRBV14 and TRBJ2-5, the full variable domain reads EAGVTQFPSHSVIEKGQTVTLRCDPISGHDNLYWYRRVMGKEIKFLLHFVKESKQDESGMPNNRFLAERTGGTYSTLKVQPAELEDSGVYFCASSQGRRQGLETQYFGPGTRLLVL.

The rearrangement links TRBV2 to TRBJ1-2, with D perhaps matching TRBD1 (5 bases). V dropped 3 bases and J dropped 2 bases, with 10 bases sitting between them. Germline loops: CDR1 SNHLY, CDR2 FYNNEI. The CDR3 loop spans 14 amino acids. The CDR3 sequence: CASSELTANYGYTF. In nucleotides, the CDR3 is TGTGCCAGCAGTGAGCTGACAGCGAACTATGGCTACACCTTC.

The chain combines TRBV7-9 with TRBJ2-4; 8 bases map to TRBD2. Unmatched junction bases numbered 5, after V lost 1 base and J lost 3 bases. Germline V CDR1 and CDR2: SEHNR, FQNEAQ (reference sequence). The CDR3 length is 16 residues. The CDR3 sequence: CASSLGGSGVKNIQYF. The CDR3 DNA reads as TGTGCCAGCAGCTTAGGGGGTAGCGGGGTCAAAAACATTCAGTACTTC.

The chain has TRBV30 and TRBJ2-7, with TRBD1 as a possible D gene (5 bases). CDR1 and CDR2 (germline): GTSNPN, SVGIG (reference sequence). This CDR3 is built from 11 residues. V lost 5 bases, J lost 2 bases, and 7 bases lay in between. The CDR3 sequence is CAWSGTYEQYF. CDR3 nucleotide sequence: TGTGCCTGGTCAGGGACCTACGAGCAGTACTTC. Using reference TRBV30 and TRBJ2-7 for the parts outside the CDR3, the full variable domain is SQTIHQWPATLVQPVGSPLSLECTVEGTSNPNLYWYRQAAGRGLQLLFYSVGIGQISSEVPQNLSASRPQDRQFILSSKKLLLSDSGFYLCAWSGTYEQYFGPGTRLTVT.

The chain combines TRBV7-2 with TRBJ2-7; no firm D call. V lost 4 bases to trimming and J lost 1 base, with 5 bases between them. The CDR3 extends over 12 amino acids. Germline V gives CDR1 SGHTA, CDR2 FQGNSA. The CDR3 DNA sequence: TGTGCCAGCAGCTCCTTATCCTACGAGCAGTACTTC. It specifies CASSSLSYEQYF.